The entry below gives a single TCR beta chain sequence along with its context. Germline V gene data show CDR1 as SGHVS and CDR2 as FNYEAQ. Trimming pared 5 bases from V and 0 bases from J, leaving 13 bases between. The CDR3 extends over 16 amino acids. This sample is drawn from a study of blood T cell repertoires in COVID-19. Across the study: Whether acute or convalescent, the COVID-19 samples came from the United States, Italy and Spain. From T cells, B-cell-depleted T cells, or PBMCs came the material, which was cDNA or gDNA.

Original data processing: Amplifying reference gene primers gave estimates of nucleated cell counts. The repertoire was sequenced with immunoSEQ multiplex PCR; TCRdb's copy has only in-frame clones and lacks some. The D gene and trimming were derived from the DNA, and the V and J assignments and clone size from that table. This table holds more than 90,000 clones, 70% to 90% found once. The receptor's source is a human donor in a cohort sampled during active COVID-19. The sequenced sample consisted of peripheral blood. V gene TRBV7-6 combines with J gene TRBJ1-4, with D possibly TRBD1 on 5 matching bases. CDR3 residues: CASSVPQGATNEKLFF. The CDR3 DNA reads as TGTGCCAGCAGCGTCCCCCAGGGCGCAACTAATGAAAAACTGTTTTTT.